The 17 T cell receptor beta chains reported below all come from one sample, sequenced in a study of blood T cells in healthy people across ages. Primed by a sample-barcoded 5' primer and a J-beta primer mix, a second PCR proceeded for roughly 7 to 12 cycles. TCRdb reprocessed the 5' RACE reads with MiXCR, giving one entry per CDR3 protein. This sample yields 1.5 million to 2 million distinct CDR3 sequences, of which 28% are seen a single time; around 7.7% belongs to the top ten. Sequenced sample: blood. Receptors were obtained from a woman aged 25 to 39 in good health.

Only a few counts were recorded for this clonotype. The rearrangement joins TRBV5-1 to TRBJ1-5, with unresolved D. V was trimmed by 5 bases and J by 0 bases, leaving 6 bases between them. CDR1 SGHRS and CDR2 YFSETQ come from the germline V gene. The CDR3 is 13 amino acids. As DNA, the CDR3 is TGCGCCAGCAGAGAAGGTAGCAATCAGCCCCAGCATTTT. It is translated as CASREGSNQPQHF.

At least ten counts were recorded for this clonotype. J is TRBJ1-5 and V is TRBV5-1; D not certain. Trimming stripped 4 bases from V and 3 bases from J, with 11 bases between. The CDR3 sequence is 14 residues long. Germline CDR1 SGHRS, CDR2 YFSETQ. CDR3 amino acids: CASSQDGPNQPQHF. The CDR3 DNA reads as TGCGCCAGCAGCCAAGACGGGCCCAATCAGCCCCAGCATTTT. The full variable domain, rest sourced from reference TRBV5-1 and TRBJ1-5, is KAGVTQTPRYLIKTRGQQVTLSCSPISGHRSVSWYQQTPGQGLQFLFEYFSETQRNKGNFPGRFSGRQFSNSRSEMNVSTLELGDSALYLCASSQDGPNQPQHFGDGTRLSIL.

This clonotype was counted only a few times. The chain has TRBV3-1 and TRBJ2-1, with D tentatively TRBD2 (6 bases). Per the germline V gene, CDR1 is LGHDT and CDR2 is YNNKEL (reference sequence). This CDR3 spans 15 amino acids. Trimming left V 1 base short and J 5 bases short, with 12 bases between. CDR3 residues: CASSQVATRNNEQFF. The DNA of the CDR3 is TGTGCCAGCAGCCAAGTTGCGACTAGGAACAATGAGCAGTTCTTC.

Concerning this clonotype itself: It may be a read error: a sequence one base away is much more abundant. CDR3 region: CVSSLDPAGEVEQYF. Here the CDR3 DNA reads TGTGTCAGCAGCTTGGACCCAGCGGGAGAGGTCGAGCAGTACTTC. J is TRBJ2-5 and V is TRBV5-4; TRBD2 agrees at 8 bases. The J call could be wrong; TRBJ2-7 is a better fit for the DNA end. The germline CDR1 and CDR2 sequences are SGHNT and YYREEE (reference sequence). This CDR3 is built from 15 residues.

V is TRBV12-3 or TRBV12-4 and J is TRBJ2-1; D is undetermined. V shed 7 bases and J shed 3 bases, with 7 bases lying between them. The CDR3 loop spans 12 amino acids. The CDR3, as DNA: TGTGCCAGCACCGCTAACTACAATGAGCAGTTCTTC. As protein: CASTANYNEQFF.

This clonotype was found many times. Here the CDR3 reads CSVEGKETQYF. CDR3 DNA: TGCAGCGTTGAGGGCAAAGAGACCCAGTACTTC. The chain carries TRBV29-1 and TRBJ2-5; no reliable D call. Trimming pared 3 bases from V and 3 bases from J, leaving 5 bases between. The CDR3 is made up of 11 amino acids. Germline CDR1 reads SQVTM; CDR2 reads ANQGSEA.

In its sample, this clonotype was seen a few times. The V call is TRBV20-1, the J call TRBJ2-7; maybe TRBD2 (5 bases). Trimming took 6 bases from V and 0 from J, leaving 18 bases between them. Germline assignment: CDR1 DFQATT and CDR2 SNEGSKA (reference sequence). The CDR3 runs to 15 residues. CDR3 in DNA: TGCAGTGCAAGGAGGCGTGACTCCACCTCCTACGAGCAGTACTTC. It yields the protein CSARRRDSTSYEQYF.

Only a few counts were recorded for this clonotype. The genes are TRBV7-6 and TRBJ2-5; 9 nucleotides agree with TRBD1. Germline lookup yields CDR1 SGHVS and CDR2 FNYEAQ. The CDR3 consists of 14 residues. The ends lost 4 bases at V and 5 bases at J; junction bases unmatched: 5. The CDR3 DNA sequence: TGTGCCAGCAGCTCAACTGACAGGGGGGAGACCCAGTACTTC. It translates to CASSSTDRGETQYF.

About this clonotype: This may arise from a read error, as a much more abundant clone is one base away. The chain joins TRBV12-3 or TRBV12-4 to TRBJ2-1; TRBD2 matches at 10 bases. This CDR3 contains 14 residues. The CDR3 is CASSTSGVYNERFF. CDR3 nucleotide sequence: TGTGCCAGCAGTACTAGCGGGGTCTACAATGAGCGGTTCTTC.

This chain joins TRBV7-9 and TRBJ2-3; D is unresolved. The CDR3 consists of 14 residues. CDR1 and CDR2 from the germline V gene are SEHNR and FQNEAQ (reference sequence). The V end was cut by 5 bases, the J end by 6 bases, with 15 bases between. The CDR3 DNA follows: TGTGCCAGCAGCCCCCGGCCTGACGACGATACGCAGTATTTT. Protein: CASSPRPDDDTQYF.

As concerns this clonotype: At one of its ends the junction is not consistent with the germline gene, which may arise from a read error. The rearrangement links TRBV7-2 to TRBJ2-3; perhaps D is TRBD1 or TRBD2 (5 bases each). The CDR3 is 15 residues long. CDR1 is SGHTA and CDR2 is FQGNSA in the germline V gene. CDR3 coding DNA: TGTGCCAGCGGACGGGACGCGTCCAGCACAGATATGCAGTATTTT. As protein: CASGRDASSTDMQYF.

This clonotype was found once. J is TRBJ2-7 and V is TRBV6-2 or TRBV6-3; D not certain. The CDR3 is 15 residues long. CDR1 is MNHEY and CDR2 is SVGEGT in the germline V gene. V was shortened by 2 bases and J by 0 bases, with 11 bases between the two germline ends. The CDR3 here is CASSYGGSGSYEQYF. The CDR3 nucleotides read TGTGCCAGCAGTTACGGCGGCAGTGGCTCCTACGAGCAGTACTTC.

Of note for this clonotype: The junction departs from the called germline gene at one end, perhaps through a read error. The chain has TRBV10-2 and TRBJ2-5; TRBD2 agrees at 8 bases. Germline V gene sequence: CDR1 WSHSY, CDR2 SAAADI. This CDR3 contains 14 residues. CDR3 amino acids: CATSYAGGQETLYF. In DNA form, the CDR3 reads TGCGCCACCAGTTACGCGGGGGGCCAAGAGACCCTGTACTTC.

This clonotype was counted between two and nine times. This chain joins TRBV4-1 and TRBJ1-2; weak D call: TRBD1 (6 bases). CDR3 length: 14 amino acids. Germline V gives CDR1 MGHRA, CDR2 YSYEKL. The V and J ends lost 1 base and 7 bases respectively, with 13 bases between them. Written as DNA, the CDR3 is TGCGCCAGCAGCCAAGTCGCGGCAGGGGTTGGCTACACCTTC. Its protein product is CASSQVAAGVGYTF.

This clonotype has at least ten counts. One end of the junction is discordant with germline, which a read error may explain. The gene calls are TRBV5-1 and TRBJ2-1; possibly TRBD1 or TRBD2 for D (5 bases each). This CDR3 has 15 residues. CDR1 is SGHRS, CDR2 YFSETQ, per germline. CDR3 loop: CASSRDGSSYNEQFF. CDR3 coding DNA: TGTGCCAGCAGTAGGGACGGTAGCTCCTACAATGAGCAGTTCTTC.

This clonotype was observed a few times. The chain carries TRBV7-8 and TRBJ1-6, with D perhaps matching TRBD1 (5 bases). CDR1 and CDR2 from the germline V gene are SGHVS and FQNEAQ. The CDR3 extends over 18 amino acids. V lost 0 bases to trimming and J lost 1 base, with 13 bases between them. This chain's CDR3 is CASSLAGPGLSYNSPLHF. The CDR3, as DNA: TGTGCCAGCAGCTTAGCCGGACCGGGGCTGTCCTATAATTCACCCCTCCACTTT. Complete variable domain (other parts from reference TRBV7-8 and TRBJ1-6): GAGVSQSPRYKVAKRGQDVALRCDPISGHVSLFWYQQALGQGPEFLTYFQNEAQLDKSGLPSDRFFAERPEGSVSTLKIQRTQQEDSAVYLCASSLAGPGLSYNSPLHFGNGTRLTVT.

This clonotype was found a few times. This chain connects TRBV11-2 to TRBJ2-5; D possibly corresponds to TRBD2 (6 bases). Germline V gene data show CDR1 as SGHAT and CDR2 as FQNNGV. CDR3 length: 15 residues. V lost 2 bases to trimming and J lost 4 bases, with 14 bases between them. The CDR3 nucleotides read TGTGCCAGCAGCTTACTTTCGGCGGGACTAGAGACCCAGTACTTC. Translation: CASSLLSAGLETQYF.